These 31 T cell receptor beta chains were all obtained from the same sample, sequenced in a study of cytomegalovirus exposure and HLA in healthy donors. Vbeta (60) and Jbeta (13) primers were used in the PCR. The repertoire was sequenced with immunoSEQ multiplex PCR; TCRdb's copy has only in-frame clones and lacks some. The sample lists some 150,000 clones; roughly 73% were seen once. Sequencing used PBMCs. These receptors were taken from a female donor in good health and CMV-seronegative.

This clone was observed a handful of times. The chain uses TRBV7-3 and TRBJ2-7; 8 bases are shared with TRBD2. The CDR3 is 15 residues long. Germline CDR1 SGHTA, CDR2 FQGTGA. Germline trimming cut 0 bases from V and 5 bases from J; bases unmatched to any gene: 6. The CDR3 sequence: CASSLTRGGRDEQYF. CDR3 coding DNA: TGTGCCAGCAGCTTAACTCGGGGGGGCCGCGACGAGCAGTACTTC.

The gene calls are TRBV7-6 and TRBJ1-5; 9 bases fit TRBD1. Germline CDR1 is SGHVS and CDR2 is FNYEAQ. This CDR3 spans 16 amino acids. The junction had 8 bases not matched to a gene; V was cut back by 5 bases and J by 3 bases. The CDR3 DNA sequence: TGTGCCAGCAGCCCCGACAGGGGGGGTTTCAATCAGCCCCAGCATTTT. Protein sequence: CASSPDRGGFNQPQHF.

This sequence joins TRBV6-5 and TRBJ2-3; 7 bases line up with TRBD2. With V trimmed by 7 bases and J by 0 bases, 7 bases remained unmatched. The CDR3 spans 15 residues. The V gene's germline CDR1 is MNHEY and CDR2 SVGAGI. CDR3 residues: CASTPWGGSTDTQYF. DNA of the CDR3: TGTGCCAGCACTCCATGGGGGGGGAGCACAGATACGCAGTATTTT.

The gene calls are TRBV28 and TRBJ2-7, with a possible D match to TRBD1 (6 bases). Germline CDR1 is MDHEN and CDR2 is SYDVKM. V lost 4 bases and J lost 2, with 18 bases in between. This CDR3 is 16 amino acids long. CDR3: CASSSPPGQGAYEQYF. CDR3 nucleotide sequence: TGTGCCAGCAGTTCCCCCCCGGGACAAGGGGCCTACGAGCAGTACTTC.

CDR3 region: CASSLFYGETYEQYF. The CDR3 DNA reads TGTGCCAGCAGCTTATTCTACGGAGAAACTTACGAGCAGTACTTC. The V gene is TRBV11-1, the J gene TRBJ2-7; D remains unclear. Trimming took off 2 bases at V and 4 bases at J, with 15 bases between the two ends. The CDR3 has 15 residues. Germline-derived CDR1 and CDR2 are SGHAT and FQDESV (reference sequence).

The chain has TRBV2 and TRBJ2-5, with D possibly TRBD2 on 5 matching bases. CDR1 and CDR2 from the germline V gene are SNHLY and FYNNEI. The V and J ends lost 4 bases and 4 bases respectively, with 16 bases between them. This CDR3 is built from 15 residues. The DNA of the CDR3 is TGTGCCAGCAGTGTGCGTAGCGCGACGGGAGAGACCCAGTACTTC. As protein: CASSVRSATGETQYF.

This sequence joins TRBV28 and TRBJ1-4, with TRBD1 identical over 8 bases. The germline V gene has CDR1 MDHEN and CDR2 SYDVKM. J was trimmed by 5 bases and V by 5 bases; bases with no gene match: 7. The CDR3 runs to 15 residues. The CDR3 loop is CASSPRTGRNEKLFF. The CDR3 DNA follows: TGTGCCAGCAGTCCCCGGACAGGGAGGAATGAAAAACTGTTTTTT.

This chain uses TRBV27 with TRBJ2-1; 9 bases agree with TRBD1. This CDR3 comprises 16 residues. Unmatched junction bases numbered 3, after V lost 0 bases and J lost 3 bases. Germline V gene data show CDR1 as MNHEY and CDR2 as SMNVEV (reference sequence). The CDR3 here is CASSLSRTGVYNEQFF. CDR3 DNA sequence: TGTGCCAGCAGTTTATCCCGGACAGGGGTCTACAATGAGCAGTTCTTC.

Only a few counts were recorded for this clone. J is TRBJ1-1 and V is TRBV28; no definite D call. The CDR3 contains 11 residues. CDR1 MDHEN and CDR2 SYDVKM come from the germline V gene. V shed 5 bases and J shed 1 base, with 2 bases lying between them. CDR3 protein: CASSRNTEAFF. Here the CDR3 DNA reads TGTGCCAGCAGTCGGAACACTGAAGCTTTCTTT.

V and J are TRBV5-1 and TRBJ1-1; TRBD1 matches at 9 bases. The V gene's germline CDR1 is SGHRS and CDR2 YFSETQ. J gave up 4 bases and V 3 bases, and 4 bases lay outside the gene matches. This CDR3 spans 14 amino acids. The CDR3 region is CASSWRQGGTEAFF. DNA of the CDR3: TGCGCCAGCAGCTGGAGACAGGGGGGCACTGAAGCTTTCTTT.

As DNA, the CDR3 is TGTGCCAGTAGTTCCGGGACAGGGCAAATTCAGCCCCAGCATTTT. This codes for CASSSGTGQIQPQHF. This chain links TRBV19 with TRBJ1-5; 9 nucleotides align to TRBD1. CDR3 length: 15 amino acids. The germline V gene has CDR1 LNHDA and CDR2 SQIVND (reference sequence). Trimming cost V 5 bases and J 6 bases; bases outside gene matches: 8.

This clone was seen a few times. This chain uses TRBV18 with TRBJ1-2; TRBD1 agrees at 10 bases. V was clipped by 4 bases and J by 3 bases; unmatched bases: 8. The CDR3 spans 16 residues. The germline V gene has CDR1 KGHSH and CDR2 LQKENI. CDR3 in amino acids: CASSQRTGGEDYGYTF. CDR3 nucleotides: TGTGCCAGCTCACAACGGACAGGGGGAGAGGACTATGGCTACACCTTC.

This clone was observed a few times. The chain couples TRBV27 to TRBJ2-7; D may be TRBD1 (6 bases). The germline CDR1 and CDR2 sequences are MNHEY and SMNVEV (reference sequence). V dropped 7 bases and J dropped 1 base, with 11 bases sitting between them. The CDR3 has 13 residues. The CDR3 bases are TGTGCCAGCAATCAGGGGAATTCCTACGAGCAGTACTTC. It is translated as CASNQGNSYEQYF.

The chain joins TRBV6-5 to TRBJ2-7; the D gene is possibly TRBD1 (7 bases). Germline V gene sequence: CDR1 MNHEY, CDR2 SVGAGI. The CDR3 covers 15 residues. Trimming left V 0 bases short and J 4 bases short, with 13 bases between. The CDR3 loop is CASSYSGGQPYEQYF. The CDR3 nucleotides read TGTGCCAGCAGTTACTCGGGGGGACAGCCATACGAGCAGTACTTC.

This clone has only a few counts. The rearrangement joins TRBV28 to TRBJ2-7; D is unresolved. Germline V gives CDR1 MDHEN, CDR2 SYDVKM. The CDR3 has 15 amino acids. V was cut by 4 bases and J by 1 base, with 14 bases left in between. CDR3 sequence reads: CASSSPGASSYEQYF. The CDR3 bases are TGTGCCAGCAGTTCCCCCGGTGCTTCGTCCTACGAGCAGTACTTC.

This clone was observed a few times. The rearrangement joins TRBV2 to TRBJ2-7; 13 positions match TRBD2. Germline V gene sequence: CDR1 SNHLY, CDR2 FYNNEI. The CDR3 is made up of 15 amino acids. V shed 6 bases, J shed 0 bases, and the junction held 2 bases outside the gene matches. CDR3 protein: CASRRLAGGSYEQYF. CDR3 DNA sequence: TGTGCCAGCAGACGACTAGCGGGAGGCTCCTACGAGCAGTACTTC. Full variable domain (outside the CDR3, taken from reference TRBV2 and TRBJ2-7): EPEVTQTPSHQVTQMGQEVILRCVPISNHLYFYWYRQILGQKVEFLVSFYNNEISEKSEIFDDQFSVERPDGSNFTLKIRSTKLEDSAMYFCASRRLAGGSYEQYFGPGTRLTVT.

The chain recombines TRBV18 with TRBJ2-5; 15 positions match TRBD2. The CDR3 has 15 residues. The germline V gene has CDR1 KGHSH and CDR2 LQKENI. The trim removed 0 bases at V and 7 bases at J, leaving 0 bases unmatched. Written as DNA, the CDR3 is TGTGCCAGCTCACCACCGGGACTAGCGGGAGGGACCCAGTACTTC. As protein: CASSPPGLAGGTQYF.

The chain links TRBV30 to TRBJ2-5; D ambiguous. CDR1 is GTSNPN, CDR2 SVGIG, per germline (reference sequence). V lost 2 bases, J lost 11 bases, and 12 bases lay in between. This CDR3 region has 11 residues. The CDR3 region is CAWSIWLEQYF. The CDR3 DNA sequence: TGTGCCTGGAGTATATGGCTTGAACAGTACTTC.

The chain couples TRBV2 to TRBJ2-3; 10 nucleotides line up with TRBD2. The CDR3 contains 15 residues. Trimming at V came to 4 bases and at J to 3 bases, leaving 4 bases not matched to a gene. The V gene's germline CDR1 is SNHLY and CDR2 FYNNEI. The CDR3 loop reads CASSGEGLATDTQYF. The CDR3 DNA is TGTGCCAGCAGTGGGGAGGGACTAGCGACAGATACGCAGTATTTT.

This chain joins TRBV30 and TRBJ1-4; 10 positions match TRBD1. The ends lost 5 bases at V and 7 bases at J; junction bases unmatched: 4. The CDR3 consists of 13 residues. CDR1 and CDR2 from the germline V gene are GTSNPN and SVGIG (reference sequence). CDR3 coding DNA: TGTGCCTGGGGCCGGGACAGGGGTGAAAAACTGTTTTTT. Amino acids: CAWGRDRGEKLFF.

J is TRBJ2-3 and V is TRBV19; 7 bases line up with TRBD1. V trimming: 4 bases; J trimming: 3 bases; junction bases outside the gene matches: 10. Germline CDR1 is LNHDA and CDR2 is SQIVND (reference sequence). The CDR3 consists of 16 residues. The chain's CDR3 is CASSTPQGVRTDTQYF. The CDR3, as DNA: TGTGCCAGTAGTACTCCTCAGGGGGTCCGGACAGATACGCAGTATTTT.

J is TRBJ2-1 and V is TRBV27; D is unclear. Trimming removed 5 bases from V and 6 bases from J, with 17 bases in between. Germline V CDR1 and CDR2: MNHEY, SMNVEV (reference sequence). The CDR3 covers 15 residues. The CDR3 sequence is CASSTAVYGPNEQFF. The CDR3 nucleotides read TGTGCCAGCAGTACCGCGGTTTATGGTCCCAATGAGCAGTTCTTC.

This clone was detected only a few times. V is TRBV19 and J is TRBJ1-5; 7 bases agree with TRBD1. V shed 5 bases and J 2 bases; nucleotides not matched to a gene: 9. Germline V gene data show CDR1 as LNHDA and CDR2 as SQIVND (reference sequence). The CDR3 runs to 16 residues. CDR3 in DNA: TGTGCCAGTAGTCCACCGGGGACAGTGGGCAATCAGCCCCAGCATTTT. The encoded protein is CASSPPGTVGNQPQHF.

This clone was recorded once. V is TRBV6-6 and J is TRBJ2-5; D remains ambiguous. Germline V gives CDR1 MNHNY, CDR2 SVGAGI (reference sequence). This CDR3 has 16 amino acids. The V gene lost 5 bases and the J gene lost 5 bases, with 21 bases spanning the gap. The CDR3 reads CASSPSRLGQVETQYF. The CDR3 DNA follows: TGTGCCAGCAGTCCGTCACGTCTGGGCCAAGTTGAGACCCAGTACTTC.

The chain links TRBV5-5 to TRBJ1-5; TRBD1 matches 8 bases. The germline V gene has CDR1 SGHKS and CDR2 YYEKEE (reference sequence). CDR3 length equals 15 residues. The J segment lost 5 bases and the V segment lost 3 bases, leaving 7 bases of the junction unmatched. CDR3 loop: CASSSTGGPDQPQHF. DNA of the CDR3: TGTGCCAGCAGCTCCACAGGGGGACCGGATCAGCCCCAGCATTTT.

This clone was seen only once. The V and J genes are TRBV7-8 and TRBJ2-7; 7 positions agree with TRBD2. The CDR3 spans 16 residues. CDR1 is SGHVS and CDR2 is FQNEAQ in the germline V gene. The V segment lost 5 bases and the J segment 2 bases; nucleotides outside the gene matches: 12. The CDR3 bases are TGTGCCAGCAGCCCCAGGGAAGCGGGGTTGACCTACGAGCAGTACTTC. Amino acids: CASSPREAGLTYEQYF.

The chain employs TRBV21-1 and TRBJ1-6; no check of the table's D call, TRBD1, against the DNA was made. TRBV21-1 has pseudogene status. This CDR3 is built from 19 residues. CDR3 sequence: CASSSVPGQVRSYNSPLHF. In DNA form, the CDR3 reads TGTGCCAGCAGCTCGGTCCCGGGACAGGTAAGGTCCTATAATTCACCCCTCCACTTT.

As to this clone: Mismatch with germline at one junction end may stem from a read error. This rearrangement joins TRBV6-5 to TRBJ2-5, with 7 bases fitting TRBD1. The CDR3 has 15 amino acids. Per the germline V gene, CDR1 is MNHEY and CDR2 is SVGAGI. The DNA for the CDR3 is TGTGCCGGCAGACAGGCCGGGACAGCTAAAGAGACCCAGTACTTC. Residues: CAGRQAGTAKETQYF.

This rearrangement joins TRBV7-2 to TRBJ1-5, with 7 positions matching TRBD1. The CDR3 extends over 15 amino acids. V trimming: 5 bases; J trimming: 6 bases; junction bases outside the gene matches: 10. Germline V gene lookup returns CDR1 SGHTA and CDR2 FQGNSA. The CDR3 here is CASSPLTGAGQPQHF. The CDR3 DNA reads as TGTGCCAGCAGCCCGTTAACAGGGGCAGGTCAGCCCCAGCATTTT.

The chain employs TRBV14 and TRBJ1-1; D is uncertain. This CDR3 is built from 14 residues. Germline V lookup: CDR1 SGHDN, CDR2 FVKESK. V lost 0 bases to trimming and J lost 4 bases, with 9 bases between them. The CDR3 reads CASSQEGGPTEAFF. CDR3 DNA: TGTGCCAGCAGCCAAGAAGGAGGGCCCACTGAAGCTTTCTTT.

The V gene is TRBV5-4, the J gene TRBJ1-6, with 7 bases matching TRBD1. V dropped 3 bases and J dropped 0; count of bases not matched to a gene: 3. The length of the CDR3 is 16 residues. Per the germline V gene, CDR1 is SGHNT and CDR2 is YYREEE (reference sequence). The CDR3 reads CASSSGQSSYNSPLHF. In nucleotides, the CDR3 is TGTGCCAGCAGCTCGGGACAGAGCTCCTATAATTCACCCCTCCACTTT. Supplemented by reference TRBV5-4 and TRBJ1-6, the full variable domain reads ETGVTQSPTHLIKTRGQQVTLRCSSQSGHNTVSWYQQALGQGPQFIFQYYREEENGRGNFPPRFSGLQFPNYSSELNVNALELDDSALYLCASSSGQSSYNSPLHFGNGTRLTVT.